This record looks at one T cell receptor (beta chain) sequence and its context. Its antigen remains unidentified. CDR1 is SGDLS, CDR2 YYNGEE, per germline. V lost 1 base, J lost 0 bases, and 13 bases lay in between. The CDR3 spans 17 residues. Repertoires were generated with immunoSEQ multiplex PCR, while TCRdb's copy carries only in-frame clones and drops some. This sample has over a million clones, with less than 99% found just once. The record originates from a study of shared clonotypes between healthy human individuals. Turning to the study itself: Three plates each covered CD4 naive and memory; CD8 naive two, CD8 memory one.

Overall study findings and caveats: Since donors were few, the genetic and exposure-history diversity represented was limited. Generation probabilities were higher for clonotypes shared across all four sorted-subset donors than for unshared ones.

Donors, healthy HIV-negative adults, lacked recent acute infections or vaccinations. The sequence was collected from a man younger than 45 in good health. The specimen sequenced was naive CD4+ T cells sorted from blood. Sample subset: CD45RA+ positively selected. The rearrangement uses TRBV9 and TRBJ2-2, with D perhaps matching TRBD1 (6 bases). The CDR3 DNA reads TGTGCCAGCAGCGTACTGTCAGGGGCTTCGAACACCGGGGAGCTGTTTTTT. This sequence encodes CASSVLSGASNTGELFF. The variable domain in full, with the rest retrieved from reference TRBV9 and TRBJ2-2, is DSGVTQTPKHLITATGQRVTLRCSPRSGDLSVYWYQQSLDQGLQFLIQYYNGEERAKGNILERFSAQQFPDLHSELNLSSLELGDSALYFCASSVLSGASNTGELFFGEGSRLTVL.